The rows below give T cell receptor beta chains drawn from one sample of a study of low-dose radiotherapy and immunotherapy resistance in tumors. From the reads, TCRdb called clonotypes with MiXCR, one entry per CDR3 protein. The sample records 39,000 or so distinct CDR3 sequences, roughly 20% being singletons. Sample: PBMCs, taken after low-dose radiotherapy plus immunotherapy. These receptor sequences come from a female donor with ovarian cancer. The CDR3 runs from the conserved cysteine through the conserved F or W. D genes are given only for firm matches. Size is stated for part of the rows, as once, few or many counts, or as a class when the clone is expanded.

12	TRBV5-1	TRBJ2-5	.	many	CASSPSEETQYF	TGCGCCAGCAGCCCCAGTGAAGAGACCCAGTACTTC
16	TRBV5-4	TRBJ1-1	.	few	CASSWGFGGSNTEAFF	TGTGCCAGCAGCTGGGGGTTCGGTGGTTCGAACACTGAAGCTTTCTTT
14	TRBV18	TRBJ1-1	.	many	CASSPGQGSTEAFF	TGTGCCAGCTCACCAGGCCAGGGATCCACTGAAGCTTTCTTT
16	TRBV5-1	TRBJ2-5	.	many	CASSLTLRGGSETQYF	TGCGCCAGCAGCTTGACCCTAAGGGGGGGTTCGGAGACCCAGTACTTC
16	TRBV5-8	TRBJ2-1	.	.	CASSLEAPTHNHEQFF	TGTGCCAGCAGCTTGGAGGCCCCAACTCACAACCATGAGCAGTTCTTC
15	TRBV7-9	TRBJ2-3	TRBD2	.	CASSRGLAGTDTQYF	TGTGCCAGCAGCCGGGGACTAGCGGGAACAGATACGCAGTATTTT
15	TRBV2	TRBJ2-7	.	large	CASNPGVRAGVEQYF	TGTGCCAGCAACCCCGGGGTCCGGGCAGGGGTCGAGCAGTACTTC
14	TRBV7-2	TRBJ2-3	TRBD1	many	CATKETQGADTQYF	TGTGCCACCAAAGAGACTCAGGGGGCAGATACGCAGTATTTT
16	TRBV15	TRBJ2-4	TRBD1	many	CATSPEAQGKKNIQYF	TGTGCCACCAGCCCAGAAGCACAGGGGAAGAAAAACATTCAGTACTTC
14	TRBV29-1	TRBJ1-2	.	many	CSVERGGPHYGYTF	TGCAGCGTTGAAAGGGGCGGACCTCACTATGGCTACACCTTC
15	TRBV18	TRBJ2-1	.	.	CASSPRGQQYNEQFF	TGTGCCAGCTCACCAAGGGGACAACAATACAATGAGCAGTTCTTC
16	TRBV12-3/TRBV12-4	TRBJ2-3	.	many	CASSPDRSLSGDTQYF	TGTGCCAGCAGTCCCGACAGGAGTCTTAGCGGAGATACGCAGTATTTT
18	TRBV5-1	TRBJ1-3	.	few	CASSLDAAFTNSGNTIYF	TGCGCCAGCAGCTTGGATGCGGCGTTTACGAACTCTGGAAACACCATATATTTT
16	TRBV25-1	TRBJ1-4	.	many	CASSESWGVTNEKLFF	TGTGCCAGCAGTGAATCTTGGGGGGTCACTAATGAAAAACTGTTTTTT
13	TRBV18	TRBJ2-7	.	many	CASSPPGDYEQYF	TGTGCCAGCTCACCACCGGGGGACTACGAGCAGTACTTC
14	TRBV7-9	TRBJ2-7	TRBD2	many	CASSSSSGPGEQYF	TGTGCCAGCAGCTCTTCTAGCGGCCCGGGAGAGCAGTACTTC
14	TRBV5-1	TRBJ1-1	TRBD1	many	CASSLGDRGEEAFF	TGTGCCAGCAGCTTAGGGGACAGGGGAGAAGAAGCTTTCTTT
16	TRBV18	TRBJ2-1	TRBD2	once	CASSLSGGTSYNEQFF	TGTGCCAGCTCATTAAGCGGGGGGACCTCCTACAATGAGCAGTTCTTC
14	TRBV5-6	TRBJ1-1	.	many	CASSLTPGGTEAFF	TGTGCCAGCAGCCTTACCCCCGGTGGCACTGAAGCTTTCTTT
19	TRBV3-1	TRBJ2-3	.	many	CASSQEADGVSARTDTQYF	TGTGCCAGCAGCCAAGAAGCCGACGGGGTGAGCGCACGCACAGATACGCAGTATTTT
17	TRBV15	TRBJ2-6	.	.	CATWDRRVASGANVLTF	TGTGCCACCTGGGACCGACGGGTCGCCTCTGGGGCCAACGTCCTGACTTTC
14	TRBV6-1	TRBJ1-2	.	medium-sized	CASSEARHDYGYTF	TGTGCCAGCAGTGAAGCCCGGCACGACTATGGCTACACCTTC
15	TRBV4-2	TRBJ1-3	.	many	CASSPNRDYGNTIYF	TGTGCCAGCAGCCCCAACAGGGATTACGGAAACACCATATATTTT
17	TRBV28	TRBJ2-7	TRBD2	medium-sized	CASAFPWLAGGPYEQYF	TGTGCCAGCGCGTTCCCATGGCTAGCGGGAGGTCCCTACGAGCAGTACTTC
21	TRBV28	TRBJ2-7	TRBD2	many	CASGSTSLQRTSGSSSYEQYF	TGTGCCAGCGGCTCTACCTCCCTCCAGCGCACTAGCGGCAGCAGCTCCTACGAGCAGTACTTC
13	TRBV3-1	TRBJ1-2	.	many	CASSQDRSYGYTF	TGTGCCAGCAGCCAAGACAGGAGCTATGGCTACACCTTC
12	TRBV28	TRBJ1-2	.	many	CASSLSDRRYTF	TGTGCCAGCAGTTTATCCGACAGACGCTACACCTTC
14	TRBV6-8	TRBJ2-5	.	many	CASSSFSGTSTQYF	TGTGCCAGCAGTTCCTTCTCCGGGACGTCGACCCAGTACTTC
14	TRBV11-1	TRBJ2-2	.	many	CASSVIPGTGELFF	TGTGCCAGCAGCGTAATACCGGGGACCGGGGAGCTGTTTTTT